The TCR beta chain under discussion was sequenced for a study of regulatory T cells in long-lasting Graves disease. The time point denotes: newly diagnosed GD, antithyroid drugs for less than 3 months. After RNA was extracted from PBMCs, the TCR library was made from it. Xi'an, China, was home to the endocrinology department that provided patients. Through Arm-PCR of CDR3 regions and iRepertoire HTBI primers, TCR beta libraries were built. TCRdb independently ran MiXCR on the multiplex PCR reads; one entry per CDR3 protein. The table shows 450,000 to 500,000 distinct CDR3 sequences, with 15% to 20% occurring only once. The germline V gene has CDR1 MDHEN and CDR2 SYDVKM. V lost 1 base, J lost 2 bases, and 20 bases lay in between. The CDR3 sequence is 18 residues long. At least ten counts were recorded for this clonotype. The same sample was also studied in work on T cells in Graves' hyperthyroidism and ophthalmopathy.

The origin of this receptor is a man between 35 and 55 years old with Graves disease. The chain carries TRBV28 and TRBJ1-1; no clear D gene. Sequencing used peripheral blood mononuclear cells (PBMCs), obtained at new diagnosis, from a patient treated with antithyroid drugs. In nucleotides, the CDR3 is TGTGCCAGCAGTTTATATTGGGCCCGGAGTCTGGGTAACACTGAAGCTTTCTTT. Protein sequence: CASSLYWARSLGNTEAFF.